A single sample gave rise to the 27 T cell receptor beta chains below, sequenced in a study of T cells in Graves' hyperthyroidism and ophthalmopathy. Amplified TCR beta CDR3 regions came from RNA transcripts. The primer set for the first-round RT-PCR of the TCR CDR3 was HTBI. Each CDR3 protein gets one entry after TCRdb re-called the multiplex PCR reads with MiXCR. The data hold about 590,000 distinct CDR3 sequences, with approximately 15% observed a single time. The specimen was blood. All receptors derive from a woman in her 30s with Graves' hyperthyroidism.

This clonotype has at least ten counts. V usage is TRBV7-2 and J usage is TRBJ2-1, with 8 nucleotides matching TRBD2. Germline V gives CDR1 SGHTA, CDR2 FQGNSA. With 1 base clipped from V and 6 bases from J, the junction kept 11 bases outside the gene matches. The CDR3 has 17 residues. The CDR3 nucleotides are TGTGCCAGCAGCTTAGGTCCCTTTGGACTAGCAGGCAATGAGCAGTTCTTC. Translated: CASSLGPFGLAGNEQFF.

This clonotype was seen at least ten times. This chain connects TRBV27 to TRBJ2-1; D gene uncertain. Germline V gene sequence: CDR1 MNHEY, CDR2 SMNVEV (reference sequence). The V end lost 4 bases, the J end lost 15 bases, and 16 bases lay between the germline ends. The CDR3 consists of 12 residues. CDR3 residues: CASSSQGLSWFF. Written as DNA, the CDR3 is TGTGCCAGCAGTTCTCAAGGGTTAAGTTGGTTCTTC.

The CDR3 sequence is CASSYLDRGHEAFF. The CDR3 DNA sequence: TGTGCCAGCAGTTACCTGGACAGGGGGCATGAAGCTTTCTTT. J is TRBJ1-1 and V is TRBV6-5; 11 bases match TRBD1. CDR3 length: 14 residues. Trimming took 2 bases from V and 7 from J; bases not matched to a gene: 3. CDR1 and CDR2 (germline): MNHEY, SVGAGI.

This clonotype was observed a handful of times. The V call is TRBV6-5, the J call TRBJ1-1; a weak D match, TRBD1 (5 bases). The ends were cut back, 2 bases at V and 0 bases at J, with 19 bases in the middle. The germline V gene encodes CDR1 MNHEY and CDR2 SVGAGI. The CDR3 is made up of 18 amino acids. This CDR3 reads CASSYDTPRESLNTEAFF. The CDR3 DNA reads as TGTGCCAGCAGTTACGACACCCCCAGGGAGTCCCTGAACACTGAAGCTTTCTTT.

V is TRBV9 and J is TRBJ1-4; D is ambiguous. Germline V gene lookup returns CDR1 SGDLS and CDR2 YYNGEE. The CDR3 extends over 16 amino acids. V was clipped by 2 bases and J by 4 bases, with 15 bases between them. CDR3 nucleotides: TGTGCCAGCAGCGTCGGGCAGGCCTTTATTAATGAAAAACTGTTTTTT. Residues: CASSVGQAFINEKLFF.

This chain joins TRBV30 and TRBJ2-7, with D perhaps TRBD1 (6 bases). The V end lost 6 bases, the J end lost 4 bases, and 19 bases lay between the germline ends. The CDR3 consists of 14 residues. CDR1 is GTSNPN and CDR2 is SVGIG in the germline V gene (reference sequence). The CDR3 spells CACQKEDRFYEQYF. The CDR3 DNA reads TGTGCCTGTCAAAAGGAGGACAGATTTTACGAGCAGTACTTC.

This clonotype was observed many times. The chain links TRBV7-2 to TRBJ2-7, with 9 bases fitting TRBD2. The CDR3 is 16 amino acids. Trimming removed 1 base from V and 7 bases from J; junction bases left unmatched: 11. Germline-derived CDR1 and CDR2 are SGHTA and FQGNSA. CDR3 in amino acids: CASSLVMAGGPGEQYF. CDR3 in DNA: TGTGCCAGCAGCTTAGTGATGGCGGGAGGGCCGGGGGAGCAGTACTTC. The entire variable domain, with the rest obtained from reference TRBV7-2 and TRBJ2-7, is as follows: GAGVSQSPSNKVTEKGKDVELRCDPISGHTALYWYRQSLGQGLEFLIYFQGNSAPDKSGLPSDRFSAERTGGSVSTLTIQRTQQEDSAVYLCASSLVMAGGPGEQYFGPGTRLTVT.

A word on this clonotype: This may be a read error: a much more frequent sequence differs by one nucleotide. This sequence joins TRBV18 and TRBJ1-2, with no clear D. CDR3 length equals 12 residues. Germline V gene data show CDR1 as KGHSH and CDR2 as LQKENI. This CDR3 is CANSPREGDYTF. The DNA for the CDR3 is TGTGCCAACTCACCACGTGAGGGCGACTACACCTTC.

The CDR3 DNA reads TGTGCCAGCAGTTTATACCCCACGGGACTAGGGGACCAAGAGACCCAGTACTTC. This sequence encodes CASSLYPTGLGDQETQYF. This chain connects TRBV27 to TRBJ2-5; the match to TRBD2 covers 8 bases. CDR3 length: 18 amino acids. The ends lost 1 base at V and 0 bases at J; junction bases unmatched: 10. Germline values: CDR1 MNHEY, CDR2 SMNVEV (reference sequence).

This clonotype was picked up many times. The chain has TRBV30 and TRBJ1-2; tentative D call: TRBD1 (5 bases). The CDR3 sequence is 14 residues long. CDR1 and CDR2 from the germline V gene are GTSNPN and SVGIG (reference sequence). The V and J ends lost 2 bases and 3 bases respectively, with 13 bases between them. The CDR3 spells CAWSSSRGDYGYTF. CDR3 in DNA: TGTGCCTGGAGTTCGTCAAGGGGCGACTATGGCTACACCTTC.

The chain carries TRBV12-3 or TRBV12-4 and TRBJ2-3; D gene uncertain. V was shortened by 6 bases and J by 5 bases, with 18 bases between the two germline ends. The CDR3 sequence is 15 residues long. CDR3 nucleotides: TGTGCCAGCAGCTGCACCCGAGAGAATCGAGATACGCAGTATTTT. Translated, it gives CASSCTRENRDTQYF.

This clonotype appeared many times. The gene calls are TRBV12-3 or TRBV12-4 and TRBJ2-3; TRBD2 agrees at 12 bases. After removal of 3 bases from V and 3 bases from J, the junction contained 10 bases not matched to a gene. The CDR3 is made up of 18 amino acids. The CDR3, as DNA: TGTGCCAGCAGTTTCGGCCTGACTAGCGGGAGCGTGACAGATACGCAGTATTTT. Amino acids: CASSFGLTSGSVTDTQYF.

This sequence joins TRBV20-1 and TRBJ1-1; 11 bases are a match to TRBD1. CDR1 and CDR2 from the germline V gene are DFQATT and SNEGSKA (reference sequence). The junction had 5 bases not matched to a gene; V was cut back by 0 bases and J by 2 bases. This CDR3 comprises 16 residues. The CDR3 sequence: CSARDWDRGENTEAFF. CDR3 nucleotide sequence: TGCAGTGCTAGAGATTGGGACAGGGGGGAAAACACTGAAGCTTTCTTT.

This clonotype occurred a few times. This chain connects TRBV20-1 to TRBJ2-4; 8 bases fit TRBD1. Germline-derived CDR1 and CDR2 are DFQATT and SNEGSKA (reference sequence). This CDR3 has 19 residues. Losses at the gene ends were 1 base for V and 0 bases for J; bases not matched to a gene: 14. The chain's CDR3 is CSARGSQGAWTLAKNIQYF. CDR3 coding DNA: TGCAGTGCTAGAGGATCCCAGGGGGCGTGGACCTTAGCCAAAAACATTCAGTACTTC.

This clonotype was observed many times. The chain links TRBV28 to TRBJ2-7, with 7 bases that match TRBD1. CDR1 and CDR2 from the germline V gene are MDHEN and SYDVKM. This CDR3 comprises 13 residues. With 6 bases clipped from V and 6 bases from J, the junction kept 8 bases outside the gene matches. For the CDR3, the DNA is TGTGCCAGCAGGGCCGGGACAGTTCTCGAGCAGTACTTC. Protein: CASRAGTVLEQYF.

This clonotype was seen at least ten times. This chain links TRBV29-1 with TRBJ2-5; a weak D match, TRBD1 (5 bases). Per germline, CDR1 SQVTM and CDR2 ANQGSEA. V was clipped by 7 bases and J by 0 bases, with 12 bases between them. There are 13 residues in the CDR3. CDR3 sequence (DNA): TGCAGCGGTAGACAGTCGAACCAAGAGACCCAGTACTTC. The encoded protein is CSGRQSNQETQYF.

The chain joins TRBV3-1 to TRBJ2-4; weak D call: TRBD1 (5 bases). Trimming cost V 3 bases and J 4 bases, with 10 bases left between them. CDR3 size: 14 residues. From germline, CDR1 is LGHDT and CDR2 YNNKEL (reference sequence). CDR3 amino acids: CASSHWGRKNIQYF. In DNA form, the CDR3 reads TGTGCCAGCAGCCATTGGGGCAGAAAAAACATTCAGTACTTC.

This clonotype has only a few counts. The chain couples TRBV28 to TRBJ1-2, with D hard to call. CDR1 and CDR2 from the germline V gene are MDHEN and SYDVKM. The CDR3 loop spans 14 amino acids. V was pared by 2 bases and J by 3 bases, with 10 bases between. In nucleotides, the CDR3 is TGTGCCAGCAGTTTAGGAGTCAGCGACTATGGCTACACCTTC. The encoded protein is CASSLGVSDYGYTF.

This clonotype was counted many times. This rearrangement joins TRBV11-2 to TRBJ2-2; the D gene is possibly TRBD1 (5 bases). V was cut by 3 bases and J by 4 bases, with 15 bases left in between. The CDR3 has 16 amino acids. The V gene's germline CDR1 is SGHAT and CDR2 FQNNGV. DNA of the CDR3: TGTGCCAGCAGCTTGAACCAGGGTTGGGGCACCGGGGAGCTGTTTTTT. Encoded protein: CASSLNQGWGTGELFF. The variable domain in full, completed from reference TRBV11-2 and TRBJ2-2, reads EAGVAQSPRYKIIEKRQSVAFWCNPISGHATLYWYQQILGQGPKLLIQFQNNGVVDDSQLPKDRFSAERLKGVDSTLKIQPAKLEDSAVYLCASSLNQGWGTGELFFGEGSRLTVL.

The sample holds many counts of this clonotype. The CDR3 nucleotides are TGTGCCAGCAGCTTTCGGACTAGCGGGAGTAGGGATGAGCAGTTCTTC. It codes for CASSFRTSGSRDEQFF. The rearrangement links TRBV7-9 to TRBJ2-1; 13 bases agree with TRBD2. Germline CDR1 is SEHNR and CDR2 is FQNEAQ (reference sequence). The CDR3 runs to 16 residues. The J segment lost 8 bases and the V segment lost 3 bases, leaving 7 bases of the junction unmatched.

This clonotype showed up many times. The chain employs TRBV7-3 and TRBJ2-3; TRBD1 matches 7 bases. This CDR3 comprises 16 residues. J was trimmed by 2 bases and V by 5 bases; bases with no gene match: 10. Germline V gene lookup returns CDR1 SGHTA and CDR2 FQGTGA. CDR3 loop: CASSDSPGQYTDTQYF. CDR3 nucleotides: TGTGCCAGCAGCGACTCACCGGGACAGTACACAGATACGCAGTATTTT. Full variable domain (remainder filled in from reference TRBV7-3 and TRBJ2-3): GAGVSQTPSNKVTEKGKYVELRCDPISGHTALYWYRQSLGQGPEFLIYFQGTGAADDSGLPNDRFFAVRPEGSVSTLKIQRTERGDSAVYLCASSDSPGQYTDTQYFGPGTRLTVL.

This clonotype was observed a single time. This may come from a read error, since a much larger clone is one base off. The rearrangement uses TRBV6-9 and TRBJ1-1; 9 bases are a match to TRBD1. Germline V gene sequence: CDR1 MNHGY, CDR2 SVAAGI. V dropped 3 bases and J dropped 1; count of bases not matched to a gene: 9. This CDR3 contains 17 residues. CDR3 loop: CASSYPKTGGTNTEAFF. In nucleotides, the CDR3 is TGTGCCAGCAGTTACCCAAAGACAGGGGGGACGAACACTGAAGCTTTCTTT.

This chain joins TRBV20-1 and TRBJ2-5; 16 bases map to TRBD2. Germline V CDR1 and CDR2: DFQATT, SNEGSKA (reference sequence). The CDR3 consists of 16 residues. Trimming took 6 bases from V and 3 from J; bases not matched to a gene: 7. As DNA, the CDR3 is TGCAGTGCAGACGGGACTAGCGGGAGGGTAAAAGAGACCCAGTACTTC. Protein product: CSADGTSGRVKETQYF.

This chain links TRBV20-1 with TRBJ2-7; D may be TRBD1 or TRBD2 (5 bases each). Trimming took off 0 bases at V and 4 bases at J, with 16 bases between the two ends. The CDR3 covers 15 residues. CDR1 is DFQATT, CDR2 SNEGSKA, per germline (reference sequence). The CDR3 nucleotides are TGCAGTGCTAGAGAAGCTCTTGGGGGTTTGTACGAGCAGTACTTC. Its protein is CSAREALGGLYEQYF.

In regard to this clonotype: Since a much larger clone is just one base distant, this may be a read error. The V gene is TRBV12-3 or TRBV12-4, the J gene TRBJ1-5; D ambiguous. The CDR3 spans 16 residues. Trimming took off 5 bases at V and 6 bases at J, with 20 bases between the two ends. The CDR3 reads CASSESIGRETQPQHF. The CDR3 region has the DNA TGTGCCAGCAGTGAGTCGATCGGGCGGGAGACTCAGCCCCAGCATTTT.

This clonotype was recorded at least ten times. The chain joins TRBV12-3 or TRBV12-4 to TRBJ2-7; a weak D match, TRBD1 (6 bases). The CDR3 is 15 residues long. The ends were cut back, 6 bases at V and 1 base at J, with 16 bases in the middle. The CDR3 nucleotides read TGTGCCAGCAGCGCCACAGGGAAAGGGTCCTACGAGCAGTACTTC. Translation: CASSATGKGSYEQYF.

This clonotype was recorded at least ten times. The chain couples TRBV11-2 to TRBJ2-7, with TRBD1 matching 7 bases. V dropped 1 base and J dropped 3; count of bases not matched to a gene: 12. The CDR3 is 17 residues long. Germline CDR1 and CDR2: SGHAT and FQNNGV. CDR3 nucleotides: TGTGCCAGCAGCTTAGGCGTCGAACAGGGGAGCCACTACGAGCAGTACTTC. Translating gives CASSLGVEQGSHYEQYF.